These 13 T cell receptor beta chains originate from one sample sequenced in a study of human thymus T cells. The table came from immunoSEQ multiplex PCR; TCRdb's copy has only in-frame clones and leaves some out. The sample holds more than 50,000 clones, 94% seen once. The source material was blood. These receptors originate from a boy in the first two years of life with a congenital heart defect but otherwise immunologically healthy.

Regarding this clone: At one boundary the junction diverges from the germline segment, which might be a read error. V is TRBV5-4 and J is TRBJ2-1; maybe TRBD2 (6 bases). Germline CDR1 reads SGHNT; CDR2 reads YYREEE (reference sequence). The length of the CDR3 is 13 residues. The DNA of the CDR3 is TGTGCCAGCAGCCCGGGGGATGGAGGGCCGATCCTCTTC. Translation gives CASSPGDGGPILF.

This clone was seen a single time. The rearrangement joins TRBV19 to TRBJ2-7; 8 bases map to TRBD2. Losses at the gene ends were 6 bases for V and 2 bases for J; bases not matched to a gene: 9. There are 15 residues in the CDR3. The germline gives CDR1 LNHDA, CDR2 SQIVND (reference sequence). The CDR3 spells CASRGWLAGPYEQYF. The CDR3 bases are TGTGCCAGTAGGGGGTGGCTAGCGGGTCCCTACGAGCAGTACTTC. Variable domain in full (rest from reference TRBV19 and TRBJ2-7): DGGITQSPKYLFRKEGQNVTLSCEQNLNHDAMYWYRQDPGQGLRLIYYSQIVNDFQKGDIAEGYSVSREKKESFPLTVTSAQKNPTAFYLCASRGWLAGPYEQYFGPGTRLTVT.

The gene calls are TRBV5-1 and TRBJ2-2; D may be TRBD1 (6 bases). V was trimmed by 4 bases and J by 0 bases, leaving 10 bases between them. Looked up from germline, CDR1 is SGHRS and CDR2 is YFSETQ. The CDR3 spans 15 residues. Written as DNA, the CDR3 is TGCGCCAGCAGCCCAAGACAGGCGAACACCGGGGAGCTGTTTTTT. Protein sequence: CASSPRQANTGELFF. The full variable domain, completed using reference TRBV5-1 and TRBJ2-2, is KAGVTQTPRYLIKTRGQQVTLSCSPISGHRSVSWYQQTPGQGLQFLFEYFSETQRNKGNFPGRFSGRQFSNSRSEMNVSTLELGDSALYLCASSPRQANTGELFFGEGSRLTVL.

The V and J genes are TRBV11-2 and TRBJ2-1; 8 bases match TRBD2. Unmatched junction bases numbered 6, after V lost 1 base and J lost 7 bases. The CDR3 contains 15 residues. CDR1 and CDR2 (germline): SGHAT, FQNNGV. CDR3 in DNA: TGTGCCAGCAGCTTAGCTGGCGGGGGGTGGAATGAGCAGTTCTTC. This sequence encodes CASSLAGGGWNEQFF. The complete variable domain, with remaining parts taken from reference TRBV11-2 and TRBJ2-1, reads EAGVAQSPRYKIIEKRQSVAFWCNPISGHATLYWYQQILGQGPKLLIQFQNNGVVDDSQLPKDRFSAERLKGVDSTLKIQPAKLEDSAVYLCASSLAGGGWNEQFFGPGTRLTVL.

This clone was seen once. The chain is built from TRBV10-3 and TRBJ2-2, with D possibly matching TRBD1 (6 bases). CDR3 length: 14 residues. Germline CDR1 ENHRY, CDR2 SYGVKD. V was pared by 8 bases and J by 7 bases, with 17 bases between. The CDR3 is CAISGAGTNGELFF. Written as DNA, the CDR3 is TGTGCCATCTCAGGGGCAGGGACCAACGGGGAGCTGTTTTTT.

The genes are TRBV10-3 and TRBJ2-1; no definite D call. The CDR3 runs 18 residues. Trimming shortened V by 2 bases and J by 5 bases, and 22 bases separated the two germline ends. CDR1 and CDR2 (germline): ENHRY, SYGVKD. The CDR3 loop reads CAISEDPPFNLGHNEQFF. CDR3 coding DNA: TGTGCCATCAGTGAGGACCCGCCCTTTAATCTAGGGCACAATGAGCAGTTCTTC.

This clone was observed a single time. The chain is built from TRBV6-5 and TRBJ2-2; D may match TRBD1 or TRBD2 (5 bases each). CDR1 is MNHEY and CDR2 is SVGAGI in the germline V gene. The CDR3 covers 14 residues. Trimming shortened V by 10 bases and J by 0 bases, and 12 bases separated the two germline ends. The CDR3 protein is CAIKRGPNTGELFF. The CDR3 DNA follows: TGTGCCATAAAAAGGGGACCGAACACCGGGGAGCTGTTTTTT.

This clone came up a few times. V and J are TRBV6-4 and TRBJ1-1, with D maybe TRBD1 (6 bases). CDR3 length equals 13 residues. V was pared by 9 bases and J by 4 bases, with 15 bases between. Germline assignment: CDR1 MRHNA and CDR2 SNTAGT. The CDR3 DNA is TGTGCCAGTTCACAGGGCCCGACCACTGAAGCTTTCTTT. Translating it yields CASSQGPTTEAFF.

The sample holds one count of this clone. The CDR3 DNA reads TGTGCCAGCAGTGAATATATTCGGGGCGACCCTTGGCGCACTGAAGCTTTCTTT. It translates to CASSEYIRGDPWRTEAFF. The chain uses TRBV25-1 and TRBJ1-1; the D gene is possibly TRBD1 (5 bases). The CDR3 runs 18 residues. The V end lost 0 bases, the J end lost 4 bases, and 21 bases lay between the germline ends. Germline V gives CDR1 MGHDK, CDR2 SYGVNS.

The chain is built from TRBV10-2 and TRBJ2-7, with no clear D. CDR3 length: 13 amino acids. V was trimmed by 0 bases and J by 6 bases, leaving 9 bases between them. Germline V gene sequence: CDR1 WSHSY, CDR2 SAAADI. The CDR3 region has the DNA TGCGCCAGCAGTGAGTCTGACGTTACCGAGCAGTACTTC. Translated: CASSESDVTEQYF.

The rearrangement uses TRBV5-6 and TRBJ2-5; no definite D call. The CDR3 covers 15 residues. Germline loops: CDR1 SGHDT, CDR2 YYEEEE. V gave up 2 bases and J gave up 6 bases, with 17 bases separating them. The CDR3 loop reads CASSFMRGALKTQYF. In DNA, the CDR3 is TGTGCCAGCAGCTTCATGCGCGGAGCTTTAAAGACCCAGTACTTC.

The rearrangement joins TRBV4-3 to TRBJ1-5; D possibly corresponds to TRBD1 (6 bases). Germline-derived CDR1 and CDR2 are LGHNA and YSLEER. The ends were cut back, 0 bases at V and 5 bases at J, with 20 bases in the middle. The length of the CDR3 is 18 residues. The CDR3 sequence is CASSQDDNREKEDQPQHF. The CDR3 DNA reads as TGCGCCAGCAGCCAAGACGATAACAGGGAAAAGGAGGATCAGCCCCAGCATTTT.

The gene calls are TRBV10-3 and TRBJ2-1; no definite D call. The CDR3 totals 12 residues. V dropped 4 bases and J dropped 5 bases, with 6 bases sitting between them. The germline CDR1 and CDR2 sequences are ENHRY and SYGVKD. The CDR3, as DNA: TGTGCCATCAGTGGCAACCACAATGAGCAGTTCTTC. Translating it yields CAISGNHNEQFF.